This entry lists 25 T cell receptor beta chains sequenced from one sample in a study of shared clonotypes between healthy human individuals. CD45RO-negative, CCR7-positively selected cells formed the naive CD8 fraction, excluding terminally differentiated effector memory CD45RA+ cells. Some clones are missing from TCRdb's copy, which holds only in-frame ones; the method was immunoSEQ multiplex PCR. The profile shows nearly 2 million clones, about 95% of them singletons. Sequenced sample: naive CD8+ T cells sorted from blood. Receptor source: a man aged 18 to 29 in good health.

V gene TRBV7-2 combines with J gene TRBJ2-5; D is perhaps TRBD1 (6 bases). The ends were cut back, 1 base at V and 3 bases at J, with 9 bases in the middle. This CDR3 has 14 residues. Per the germline V gene, CDR1 is SGHTA and CDR2 is FQGNSA. CDR3 protein: CASSLEAGEETQYF. The CDR3 DNA follows: TGTGCCAGCAGCTTAGAGGCAGGGGAAGAGACCCAGTACTTC.

V is TRBV25-1 and J is TRBJ2-5; a possible D gene is TRBD1 (5 bases). Trimming pared 2 bases from V and 2 bases from J, leaving 12 bases between. CDR3 length: 15 amino acids. Germline CDR1 MGHDK, CDR2 SYGVNS. The CDR3 region is CASSETTGVQETQYF. As DNA, the CDR3 is TGTGCCAGCAGTGAAACTACAGGCGTTCAAGAGACCCAGTACTTC.

The sample holds a few counts of this clone. This sequence joins TRBV19 and TRBJ1-5; unclear D gene. Germline loops: CDR1 LNHDA, CDR2 SQIVND (reference sequence). Trimming removed 5 bases at V and 0 bases at J, with 11 bases between. The CDR3 has 15 residues. The CDR3 is CASSWGLDSNQPQHF. The CDR3 nucleotides are TGTGCCAGTAGTTGGGGATTAGATAGCAATCAGCCCCAGCATTTT.

The genes are TRBV11-2 and TRBJ2-7; 10 bases match TRBD1. This CDR3 region has 15 residues. V shed 5 bases, J shed 7 bases, and the junction held 11 bases outside the gene matches. Germline CDR1 reads SGHAT; CDR2 reads FQNNGV. The CDR3 here is CASSPGPGTGDEQYF. In DNA, the CDR3 is TGTGCCAGCAGCCCCGGTCCCGGGACAGGGGATGAGCAGTACTTC.

The V gene is TRBV5-4, the J gene TRBJ2-1; TRBD1 matches at 11 bases. CDR1 and CDR2 (germline): SGHNT, YYREEE (reference sequence). The CDR3 is made up of 15 amino acids. V was pared by 4 bases and J by 5 bases, with 5 bases of the junction left unmatched. Here the CDR3 DNA reads TGTGCCAGCAGCGTGGACAGGGGGCTAGACAATGAGCAGTTCTTC. The encoded protein is CASSVDRGLDNEQFF.

The V and J genes are TRBV19 and TRBJ1-1, with D tentatively TRBD1 (5 bases). The CDR3 contains 14 residues. CDR1 is LNHDA and CDR2 is SQIVND in the germline V gene (reference sequence). V dropped 6 bases and J dropped 4 bases, with 15 bases sitting between them. For the CDR3, the DNA is TGTGCCAGTAGGTGGTTTGGGGCAACCACTGAAGCTTTCTTT. Residues: CASRWFGATTEAFF.

J is TRBJ1-2 and V is TRBV5-8; D is uncertain. CDR3 length: 15 amino acids. The V gene's germline CDR1 is SGHTS and CDR2 YDEGEE. V lost 4 bases, J lost 4 bases, and 17 bases lay in between. CDR3 amino acids: CASSAAGSPLYGYTF. The CDR3 nucleotides read TGTGCCAGCAGCGCCGCAGGATCCCCTCTCTATGGCTACACCTTC.

The chain recombines TRBV4-3 with TRBJ2-3; 12 nucleotides line up with TRBD2. The trim removed 0 bases at V and 2 bases at J, leaving 6 bases unmatched. The germline gives CDR1 LGHNA, CDR2 YSLEER. The CDR3 runs 18 residues. The CDR3: CASSQEPSSGRVTDTQYF. The CDR3 bases are TGCGCCAGCAGCCAAGAGCCTTCTAGCGGGAGGGTCACAGATACGCAGTATTTT.

The genes are TRBV28 and TRBJ2-7, with D unresolved. The CDR3 has 14 residues. Germline values: CDR1 MDHEN, CDR2 SYDVKM. V gave up 1 base and J gave up 2 bases, with 9 bases separating them. CDR3 region: CASSLYPNTYEQYF. The CDR3 DNA follows: TGTGCCAGCAGTTTATACCCTAATACCTACGAGCAGTACTTC.

The genes are TRBV4-1 and TRBJ2-5; D may be TRBD2 (6 bases). The CDR3 consists of 15 residues. V lost 4 bases, J lost 2 bases, and 14 bases lay in between. Per germline, CDR1 MGHRA and CDR2 YSYEKL. The CDR3 nucleotides read TGCGCCAGCAGCCCGCGACATGGGGGGCAAGAGACCCAGTACTTC. Its translation is CASSPRHGGQETQYF.

V gene TRBV30 combines with J gene TRBJ2-1; D uncertain. The V end was cut by 1 base, the J end by 9 bases, with 13 bases between. CDR1 and CDR2 (germline): GTSNPN, SVGIG (reference sequence). The CDR3 runs to 13 residues. The CDR3 sequence is CAWSDSILGEQFF. CDR3 DNA sequence: TGTGCCTGGAGTGACTCGATTTTGGGTGAGCAGTTCTTC.

The rearrangement uses TRBV30 and TRBJ2-1; 7 nucleotides agree with TRBD2. This CDR3 region has 15 residues. Germline-derived CDR1 and CDR2 are GTSNPN and SVGIG (reference sequence). The V segment lost 0 bases and the J segment 4 bases; nucleotides outside the gene matches: 6. Here the CDR3 reads CAWSVLAEQYNEQFF. The CDR3, as DNA: TGTGCCTGGAGTGTCCTAGCGGAACAATACAATGAGCAGTTCTTC.

As concerns this clone: Germline and junction disagree at one end, which may indicate a read error. The chain has TRBV19 and TRBJ2-7, with D perhaps matching TRBD2 (7 bases). This CDR3 contains 15 residues. Germline loops: CDR1 LNHDA, CDR2 SQIVND (reference sequence). CDR3 loop: CASSPDSVLTSPKDF. The DNA for the CDR3 is TGTGCCAGTAGTCCGGACAGCGTTTTGACTAGCCCCAAAGACTTC.

The CDR3 loop is CASSLSGQSNEKLFF. In nucleotides, the CDR3 is TGTGCCAGCAGTTTATCGGGACAGAGTAATGAAAAACTGTTTTTT. The J gene is TRBJ1-4, the V gene TRBV27; 7 bases align to TRBD1. J gave up 4 bases and V 0 bases, and 2 bases lay outside the gene matches. Germline V lookup: CDR1 MNHEY, CDR2 SMNVEV (reference sequence). This CDR3 is built from 15 residues. The full variable domain, in which reference TRBV27 and TRBJ1-4 provide the parts outside the CDR3, is EAQVTQNPRYLITVTGKKLTVTCSQNMNHEYMSWYRQDPGLGLRQIYYSMNVEVTDKGDVPEGYKVSRKEKRNFPLILESPSPNQTSLYFCASSLSGQSNEKLFFGSGTQLSVL.

J is TRBJ2-3 and V is TRBV29-1; no clear D gene. There are 11 residues in the CDR3. The germline CDR1 and CDR2 sequences are SQVTM and ANQGSEA. The CDR3: CTAELTDTQYF. CDR3 nucleotides: TGCACGGCGGAACTAACAGATACGCAGTATTTT.

This chain uses TRBV11-2 with TRBJ2-1, with 8 bases fitting TRBD2. The CDR3 has 18 amino acids. Per germline, CDR1 SGHAT and CDR2 FQNNGV. The V segment lost 8 bases and the J segment 7 bases; nucleotides outside the gene matches: 22. The CDR3 reads CASSPPRGSGVGSNEQFF. The CDR3, as DNA: TGTGCCAGCTCCCCCCCTCGGGGTAGCGGGGTAGGTAGTAATGAGCAGTTCTTC.

The V and J genes are TRBV13 and TRBJ1-1; D may be TRBD1 (6 bases). The CDR3 extends over 14 amino acids. Trimming stripped 0 bases from V and 5 bases from J, with 10 bases between. Germline V gene sequence: CDR1 PRHDT, CDR2 FYEKMQ (reference sequence). The CDR3 loop reads CASSLGGGSTEAFF. The DNA of the CDR3 is TGTGCCAGCAGCTTAGGAGGGGGATCAACTGAAGCTTTCTTT.

The chain has TRBV7-2 and TRBJ2-2, with TRBD2 identical over 8 bases. Germline V lookup: CDR1 SGHTA, CDR2 FQGNSA. V lost 3 bases to trimming and J lost 4 bases; unmatched junction nucleotides: 4. CDR3 length: 15 residues. CDR3 nucleotides: TGTGCCAGCAGCTTGTCGAGCGGGAGCACCGGGGAGCTGTTTTTT. It yields the protein CASSLSSGSTGELFF.

The chain combines TRBV2 with TRBJ2-7; D gene uncertain. This CDR3 is built from 13 residues. V was trimmed by 4 bases and J by 2 bases, leaving 9 bases between them. The germline CDR1 and CDR2 sequences are SNHLY and FYNNEI. This CDR3 is CASSGVSTYEQYF. The CDR3 DNA sequence: TGTGCCAGCAGTGGAGTATCCACCTACGAGCAGTACTTC.

The V gene is TRBV10-2, the J gene TRBJ1-5; the D gene is possibly TRBD1 (5 bases). V shed 0 bases and J shed 4 bases, with 13 bases lying between them. Germline CDR1 reads WSHSY; CDR2 reads SAAADI. This CDR3 region has 16 residues. CDR3 residues: CASSESYRSTNQPQHF. The CDR3 DNA reads TGCGCCAGCAGTGAGTCGTACAGGTCGACAAATCAGCCCCAGCATTTT.

The chain carries TRBV30 and TRBJ2-3; 11 bases align to TRBD2. The junction had 9 bases not matched to a gene; V was cut back by 5 bases and J by 5 bases. This CDR3 comprises 15 residues. Germline CDR1 and CDR2: GTSNPN and SVGIG (reference sequence). The CDR3 nucleotides are TGTGCCTGGGAATTAGCGGGAGGGCGATTAGATACGCAGTATTTT. Protein: CAWELAGGRLDTQYF. The whole variable domain, filled in from reference TRBV30 and TRBJ2-3, reads SQTIHQWPATLVQPVGSPLSLECTVEGTSNPNLYWYRQAAGRGLQLLFYSVGIGQISSEVPQNLSASRPQDRQFILSSKKLLLSDSGFYLCAWELAGGRLDTQYFGPGTRLTVL.

The table lists this clone with a count of one. This rearrangement joins TRBV9 to TRBJ2-5; D tentatively fits TRBD1 or TRBD2 (6 bases each). There are 16 residues in the CDR3. With 0 bases removed from V and 2 bases from J, the gap between germline ends came to 14 bases. Germline V gives CDR1 SGDLS, CDR2 YYNGEE. The CDR3 nucleotides are TGTGCCAGCAGCGTAGGAGTCCCGGGGGCTCAAGAGACCCAGTACTTC. This gives the protein CASSVGVPGAQETQYF.

The chain links TRBV7-2 to TRBJ2-7; D is uncertain. Germline CDR1 reads SGHTA; CDR2 reads FQGNSA. V lost 4 bases, J lost 4 bases, and 14 bases lay in between. This CDR3 comprises 14 residues. DNA for the CDR3: TGTGCCAGCAGCTCTAGTTTTGACCCTTACGAGCAGTACTTC. It specifies CASSSSFDPYEQYF.

The chain recombines TRBV5-1 with TRBJ2-3; 7 bases line up with TRBD2. Losses at the gene ends were 0 bases for V and 5 bases for J; bases not matched to a gene: 9. This CDR3 comprises 16 residues. Germline loops: CDR1 SGHRS, CDR2 YFSETQ. The CDR3 nucleotides read TGCGCCAGCAGCTTGGACCGACTAGCATCCGGAGATACGCAGTATTTT. This sequence encodes CASSLDRLASGDTQYF.

The chain combines TRBV6-5 with TRBJ1-6, with 7 bases matching TRBD1. The CDR3 totals 14 residues. Germline CDR1 reads MNHEY; CDR2 reads SVGAGI. The V gene end was trimmed by 6 bases and the J gene end by 5 bases; junction bases not matched to a gene: 4. DNA of the CDR3: TGTGCCAGCAGCAGAGGACAGGATAATTCACCCCTCCACTTT. It is translated as CASSRGQDNSPLHF.